One and the same sample provided the 14 T cell receptor beta chains below, sequenced in a study of T cell responses to AZD1222 COVID-19 vaccine. Using immunoSEQ multiplex PCR, the repertoire was profiled, and TCRdb retains in-frame clones only, with some absent. This sample has roughly 100,000 clones; over 75% occur once, and the top ten carry about 2.5%. The sequencing here drew on peripheral blood, taken on day 0 of AZD1222 vaccination. The origin of the receptors is an adult in good health.

CDR3: CASATGTDSYEQYF. CDR3 nucleotide sequence: TGTGCCAGCGCGACCGGGACGGACTCCTACGAGCAGTACTTC. This chain joins TRBV27 and TRBJ2-7, with D possibly called TRBD1 or TRBD2 (5 bases each). The CDR3 has 14 amino acids. CDR1 is MNHEY, CDR2 SMNVEV, per germline (reference sequence). Trimming cost V 8 bases and J 0 bases, with 14 bases left between them.

The chain recombines TRBV5-5 with TRBJ2-5; D is possibly TRBD2 (5 bases). Germline CDR1 and CDR2: SGHKS and YYEKEE (reference sequence). This CDR3 has 13 amino acids. V was clipped by 2 bases and J by 1 base, with 6 bases between them. The CDR3 bases are TGTGCCAGCAGCTTAGCGGCCCAAGAGACCCAGTACTTC. Protein product: CASSLAAQETQYF.

The chain has TRBV6-5 and TRBJ2-5; D unresolved. V dropped 6 bases and J dropped 0 bases, with 8 bases sitting between them. In germline, CDR1 is MNHEY, CDR2 SVGAGI. CDR3 size: 13 residues. The DNA of the CDR3 is TGTGCCAGCAGGACGTCGTACCAAGAGACCCAGTACTTC. This codes for CASRTSYQETQYF.

V and J are TRBV28 and TRBJ1-5; D remains ambiguous. The CDR3 contains 14 residues. The germline gives CDR1 MDHEN, CDR2 SYDVKM. Trimming took 3 bases from V and 3 from J, leaving 9 bases between them. The CDR3 reads CASSFRRSNQPQHF. In DNA form, the CDR3 reads TGTGCCAGCAGTTTCCGCAGATCCAATCAGCCCCAGCATTTT.

The V call is TRBV11-2, the J call TRBJ2-5; perhaps TRBD1 as D (5 bases). Trimming removed 7 bases from V and 2 bases from J, with 11 bases in between. The CDR3 runs 13 residues. Germline V gene lookup returns CDR1 SGHAT and CDR2 FQNNGV. The CDR3 spells CASTGHPQETQYF. The CDR3 DNA sequence: TGTGCCAGCACTGGACATCCTCAAGAGACCCAGTACTTC. Full variable domain (remainder filled in from reference TRBV11-2 and TRBJ2-5): EAGVAQSPRYKIIEKRQSVAFWCNPISGHATLYWYQQILGQGPKLLIQFQNNGVVDDSQLPKDRFSAERLKGVDSTLKIQPAKLEDSAVYLCASTGHPQETQYFGPGTRLLVL.

This chain links TRBV6-5 with TRBJ2-7, with a tentative D call TRBD1 (6 bases). CDR1 and CDR2 from the germline V gene are MNHEY and SVGAGI. The length of the CDR3 is 13 residues. V was pared by 5 bases and J by 2 bases, with 10 bases between. DNA for the CDR3: TGTGCCAGCAGTACCCGACAGGCCTACGAGCAGTACTTC. Translating it yields CASSTRQAYEQYF.

The chain combines TRBV3-1 (or the pseudogene TRBV3-2) with TRBJ2-2, with D tentatively TRBD1 or TRBD2 (6 bases each). V gave up 4 bases and J gave up 6 bases, with 21 bases separating them. CDR3 length: 17 amino acids. Germline assignment: CDR1 LGHDT and CDR2 YNNKEL (reference sequence). CDR3 sequence: CASSPVQGRGKAGELFF. CDR3 in DNA: TGTGCCAGCAGCCCCGTTCAGGGGCGCGGGAAGGCCGGGGAGCTGTTTTTT.

This clone was observed once. This chain uses TRBV2 with TRBJ2-7; TRBD1 agrees at 9 bases. V trimming: 2 bases; J trimming: 3 bases; junction bases outside the gene matches: 5. The CDR3 is 15 amino acids. Germline V gene lookup returns CDR1 SNHLY and CDR2 FYNNEI. In DNA form, the CDR3 reads TGTGCCAGCAGTGAACCCGGGACAGGGATCTACGAGCAGTACTTC. It codes for CASSEPGTGIYEQYF.

V and J are TRBV5-1 and TRBJ2-7; D gene unclear. Germline V gives CDR1 SGHRS, CDR2 YFSETQ. The CDR3 extends over 11 amino acids. V lost 0 bases to trimming and J lost 6 bases, with 4 bases between them. CDR3 region: CASSLESEQYF. The CDR3 bases are TGCGCCAGCAGCTTGGAAAGCGAGCAGTACTTC.

V is TRBV2 and J is TRBJ2-5; TRBD1 agrees at 7 bases. With V trimmed by 7 bases and J by 2 bases, 4 bases remained unmatched. Germline V gene sequence: CDR1 SNHLY, CDR2 FYNNEI. The CDR3 runs 13 residues. The CDR3 coding sequence is TGTGCCAGCAAACGGGACAGACAAGAGACCCAGTACTTC. Amino acids: CASKRDRQETQYF. Combining the CDR3 with reference TRBV2 and TRBJ2-5 gives the whole variable domain EPEVTQTPSHQVTQMGQEVILRCVPISNHLYFYWYRQILGQKVEFLVSFYNNEISEKSEIFDDQFSVERPDGSNFTLKIRSTKLEDSAMYFCASKRDRQETQYFGPGTRLLVL.

This clone has a handful of counts. V is TRBV20-1 and J is TRBJ2-1; D is unclear. V lost 6 bases and J lost 10, with 13 bases in between. In germline, CDR1 is DFQATT, CDR2 SNEGSKA (reference sequence). There are 11 residues in the CDR3. CDR3 bases: TGCAGTGCAACATCAAGATCCGAGCAGTTCTTC. Its translation is CSATSRSEQFF.

The V and J genes are TRBV7-8 and TRBJ1-6, with a possible D match to TRBD1 (5 bases). Germline V lookup: CDR1 SGHVS, CDR2 FQNEAQ. V was trimmed by 1 base and J by 6 bases, leaving 16 bases between them. The CDR3 spans 17 residues. CDR3 sequence (DNA): TGTGCCAGCAGCTTAGTTGGCCAGGGCAGGGCTAATTCACCCCTCCACTTT. Translation gives CASSLVGQGRANSPLHF.

The rearrangement links TRBV19 to TRBJ2-6; possibly TRBD1 for D (6 bases). Germline V CDR1 and CDR2: LNHDA, SQIVND (reference sequence). V lost 8 bases to trimming and J lost 2 bases, with 10 bases between them. The CDR3 length is 14 residues. CDR3 loop: CASSQGPGANVLTF. The CDR3 nucleotides are TGTGCCAGTTCACAGGGCCCTGGGGCCAACGTCCTGACTTTC. Together with reference TRBV19 and TRBJ2-6, the CDR3 gives the full variable domain: DGGITQSPKYLFRKEGQNVTLSCEQNLNHDAMYWYRQDPGQGLRLIYYSQIVNDFQKGDIAEGYSVSREKKESFPLTVTSAQKNPTAFYLCASSQGPGANVLTFGAGSRLTVL.

The genes are TRBV6-2 or TRBV6-3 and TRBJ2-7, with 11 positions matching TRBD2. Trimming at V came to 6 bases and at J to 4 bases, leaving 5 bases not matched to a gene. CDR1 and CDR2 from the germline V gene are MNHEY and SVGEGT. The CDR3 is made up of 14 amino acids. The DNA of the CDR3 is TGTGCCAGCAGCCTTAGCGGGAGGGCTTACGAGCAGTACTTC. Protein sequence: CASSLSGRAYEQYF.